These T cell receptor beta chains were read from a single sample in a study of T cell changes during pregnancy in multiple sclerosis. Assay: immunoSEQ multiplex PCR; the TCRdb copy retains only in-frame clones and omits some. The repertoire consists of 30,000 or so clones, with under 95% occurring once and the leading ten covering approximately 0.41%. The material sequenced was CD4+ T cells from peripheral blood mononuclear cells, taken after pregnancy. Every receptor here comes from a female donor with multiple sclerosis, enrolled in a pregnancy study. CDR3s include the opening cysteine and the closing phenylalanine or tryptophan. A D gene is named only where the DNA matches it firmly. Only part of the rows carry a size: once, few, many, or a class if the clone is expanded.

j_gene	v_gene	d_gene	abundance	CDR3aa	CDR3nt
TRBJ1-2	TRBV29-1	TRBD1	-	CSAGQDNYGYTF	TGCAGCGCGGGACAGGATAACTATGGCTACACCTTC
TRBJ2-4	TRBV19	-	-	CASSLLGQSKNIQYF	TGTGCCAGTAGTCTCCTTGGGCAGTCCAAAAACATTCAGTACTTC
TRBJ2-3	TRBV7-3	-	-	CASSERARAASTDTQYF	TGTGCCAGCAGCGAAAGAGCGAGGGCGGCTAGCACAGATACGCAGTATTTT
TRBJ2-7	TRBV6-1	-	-	CASSSTRREQYF	TGTGCCAGCAGTAGTACTAGACGCGAGCAGTACTTC
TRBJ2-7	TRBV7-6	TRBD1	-	CASSGSRDSLYEQYF	TGTGCCAGCAGCGGCAGCCGGGACAGCCTGTACGAGCAGTACTTC
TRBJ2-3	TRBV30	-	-	CAWSSPPDTQYF	TGTGCCTGGAGCTCCCCCCCAGATACGCAGTATTTT
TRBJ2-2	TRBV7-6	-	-	CASSPGAGELFF	TGTGCCAGCAGCCCGGGGGCCGGGGAGCTGTTTTTT
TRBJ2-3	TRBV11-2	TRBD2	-	CASDLGLAGDDTQYF	TGTGCCAGCGACTTGGGACTAGCGGGAGATGATACGCAGTATTTT
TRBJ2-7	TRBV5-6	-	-	CASSRVGREDIEQYF	TGTGCCAGCAGCCGGGTAGGGAGAGAAGACATCGAGCAGTACTTC
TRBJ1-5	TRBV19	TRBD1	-	CASSIASLRTGAGPQHF	TGTGCCAGTAGTATAGCTTCTCTTAGGACAGGGGCCGGGCCCCAGCATTTT
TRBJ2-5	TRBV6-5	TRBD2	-	CASSYSAGEWETQYF	TGTGCCAGCAGTTACTCCGCGGGAGAGTGGGAGACCCAGTACTTC
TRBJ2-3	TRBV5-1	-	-	CASSWGGAKDTQYF	TGCGCCAGCAGCTGGGGGGGGGCGAAAGATACGCAGTATTTT
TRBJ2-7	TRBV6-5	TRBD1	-	CASRSTGGLEYF	TGTGCCAGCAGGTCTACAGGGGGCTTGGAGTACTTC
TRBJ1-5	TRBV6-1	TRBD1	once	CASRRDRTEPQHF	TGTGCCAGCAGGCGGGACAGGACTGAGCCCCAGCATTTT
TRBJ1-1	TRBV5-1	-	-	CASSLQFMNTEAFF	TGCGCCAGCAGCTTGCAATTCATGAACACTGAAGCTTTCTTT
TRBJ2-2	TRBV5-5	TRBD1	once	CASSWTGGGTGELFF	TGTGCCAGCAGCTGGACAGGGGGAGGTACCGGGGAGCTGTTTTTT
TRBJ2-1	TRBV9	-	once	CASSVGWQGYNEQFF	TGTGCCAGCAGCGTAGGGTGGCAGGGATACAATGAGCAGTTCTTC
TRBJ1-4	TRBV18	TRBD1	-	CASSPRGPTTNEKLFF	TGTGCCAGCTCACCAAGGGGGCCAACAACTAATGAAAAACTGTTTTTT
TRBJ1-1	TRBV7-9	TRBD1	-	CASSFDRVTEAFF	TGTGCCAGCAGCTTTGACAGGGTGACTGAAGCTTTCTTT
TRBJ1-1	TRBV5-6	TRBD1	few	CASSLYYPRGQTKNTEAFF	TGTGCCAGCAGCTTGTATTACCCTAGGGGACAGACTAAGAACACTGAAGCTTTCTTT
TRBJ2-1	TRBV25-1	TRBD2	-	CASSGPAGGPSENEQFF	TGTGCCAGCAGTGGGCCAGCGGGAGGGCCTTCAGAGAATGAGCAGTTCTTC
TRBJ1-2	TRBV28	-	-	CASSFTNYGYTF	TGTGCCAGCAGTTTTACAAACTATGGCTACACCTTC
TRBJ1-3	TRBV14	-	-	CASAYGVGNTIYF	TGTGCCAGCGCCTACGGGGTAGGAAACACCATATATTTT
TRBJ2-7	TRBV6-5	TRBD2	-	CASSYSGAGVYEQYF	TGTGCCAGCAGTTACTCGGGAGCGGGAGTATACGAGCAGTACTTC
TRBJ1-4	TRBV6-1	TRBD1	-	CASSEGRTGLYEKLFF	TGTGCCAGCAGTGAAGGACGGACAGGTCTTTATGAAAAACTGTTTTTT
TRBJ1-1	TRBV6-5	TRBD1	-	CASKGALNTEAFF	TGTGCCAGCAAGGGGGCACTGAACACTGAAGCTTTCTTT
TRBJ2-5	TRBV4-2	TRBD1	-	CASSPGDRGQETQYF	TGTGCCAGCAGCCCTGGGGACAGGGGGCAAGAGACCCAGTACTTC
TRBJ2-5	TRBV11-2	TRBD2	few	CASSLAHPGAGGRETQYF	TGTGCCAGCAGCTTAGCCCACCCAGGGGCGGGGGGGCGGGAGACCCAGTACTTC
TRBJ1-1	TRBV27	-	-	CASNRQRPEAFF	TGTGCCAGCAACCGACAGCGCCCGGAAGCTTTCTTT
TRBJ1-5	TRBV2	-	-	CASSVSPNPQHF	TGTGCCAGCAGCGTTAGCCCCAACCCCCAGCATTTT
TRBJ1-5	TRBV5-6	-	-	CASSLGGSNQPQHF	TGTGCCAGCAGCTTGGGAGGGAGCAATCAGCCCCAGCATTTT
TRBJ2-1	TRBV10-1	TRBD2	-	CASSDGTSGQFF	TGCGCCAGCAGTGATGGGACTAGCGGGCAGTTCTTC
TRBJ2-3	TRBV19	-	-	CASSIDRRAKSTDTQYF	TGTGCCAGTAGTATAGATCGGCGGGCAAAAAGCACAGATACGCAGTATTTT
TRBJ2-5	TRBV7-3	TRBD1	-	CASSLGDRGRETQYF	TGTGCCAGCAGCTTAGGCGACAGGGGGCGAGAGACCCAGTACTTC
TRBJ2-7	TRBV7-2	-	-	CASSLAPGGTYEQYF	TGTGCCAGCAGCTTAGCTCCAGGGGGGACCTACGAGCAGTACTTC
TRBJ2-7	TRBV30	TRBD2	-	CAWPRGRGGGEQYF	TGTGCCTGGCCCCGAGGGAGGGGCGGCGGCGAGCAGTACTTC
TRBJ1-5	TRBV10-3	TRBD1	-	CATTDRDSNQPQHF	TGTGCCACTACCGACAGGGATAGCAATCAGCCCCAGCATTTT
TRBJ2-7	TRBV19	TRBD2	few	CASSIDLAGETYEQYF	TGTGCCAGTAGTATAGACCTAGCGGGGGAGACCTACGAGCAGTACTTC
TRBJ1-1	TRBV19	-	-	CASTQGQRTEAFF	TGTGCCAGTACCCAAGGACAGCGCACTGAAGCTTTCTTT
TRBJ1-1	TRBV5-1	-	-	CASSLEAGYTLNTEAFF	TGCGCCAGCAGCTTGGAGGCAGGGTATACATTGAACACTGAAGCTTTCTTT
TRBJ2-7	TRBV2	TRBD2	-	CASSPGLAITYEQYF	TGTGCCAGCAGCCCCGGACTAGCCATAACCTACGAGCAGTACTTC
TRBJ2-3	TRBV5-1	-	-	CASSLGPPDRGDTQYF	TGCGCCAGCAGCTTGGGCCCTCCGGACCGGGGAGATACGCAGTATTTT
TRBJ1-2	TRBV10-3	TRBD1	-	CAISESRGRGYGYTF	TGTGCCATCAGTGAGTCGAGGGGGCGCGGCTATGGCTACACCTTC